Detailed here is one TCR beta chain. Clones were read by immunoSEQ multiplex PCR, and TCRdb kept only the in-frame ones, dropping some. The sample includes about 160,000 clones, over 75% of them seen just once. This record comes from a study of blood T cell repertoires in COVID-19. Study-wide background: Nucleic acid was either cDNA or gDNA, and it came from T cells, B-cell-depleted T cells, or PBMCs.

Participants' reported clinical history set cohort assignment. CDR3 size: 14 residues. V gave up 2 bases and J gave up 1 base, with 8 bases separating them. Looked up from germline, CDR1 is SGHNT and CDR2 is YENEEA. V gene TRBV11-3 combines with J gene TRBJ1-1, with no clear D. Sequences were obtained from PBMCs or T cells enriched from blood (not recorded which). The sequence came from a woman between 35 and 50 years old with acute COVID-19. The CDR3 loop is CASSLTPSNTEAFF. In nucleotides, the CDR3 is TGTGCCAGCAGCTTAACACCTTCGAACACTGAAGCTTTCTTT.